Included here is one T cell receptor (beta chain) sequence, with context. The sample originates from a study of tumour-infiltrating T cells in Burkitt lymphoma. The wider study: Repertoire clonality predicted overall and progression-free survival.

Sequencing was performed with immunoSEQ multiplex PCR; in TCRdb, only in-frame clones are kept and a portion is missing. Here the sample spans 13,000 to 15,000 clones, less than 90% being singletons. Germline lookup yields CDR1 SGHTA and CDR2 FQGNSA. The CDR3 runs to 14 residues. Trimming removed 3 bases from V and 4 bases from J, with 9 bases in between. This chain joins TRBV7-2 and TRBJ1-4, with D tentatively TRBD1 (5 bases). The clonotype comes from a human donor with diffuse large B-cell lymphoma. The sample consisted of tumor tissue. CDR3 DNA: TGTGCCAGCAGCTTGGGGCACAGTAATGAAAAACTGTTTTTT. This translates into CASSLGHSNEKLFF.